One and the same sample provided the 4 T cell receptor beta chains below, sequenced in a study of T-cell memory formation after mild COVID-19. TCRdb redid the calling of the 5' RACE reads with MiXCR, one entry per CDR3 protein. This table holds 250,000 to 300,000 distinct CDR3 sequences, under 20% found once. Sequencing input: PBMCs or a T cell subset sorted from them (not recorded which). Receptor source: a man aged 18 to 30 who had mild COVID-19 (a few samples of this study predate the infection). Cell type and time point are not known.

This clonotype was seen only a few times. The chain recombines TRBV7-9 with TRBJ2-5; maybe TRBD2 (6 bases). Germline CDR1 reads SEHNR; CDR2 reads FQNEAQ (reference sequence). Trimming removed 5 bases from V and 5 bases from J, with 15 bases in between. The CDR3 runs to 14 residues. The CDR3, as DNA: TGTGCCAGCAGCGAGGCTAGCGTCGGGGAGACCCAGTACTTC. Its protein is CASSEASVGETQYF.

The chain employs TRBV4-3 and TRBJ2-7, with 7 bases identical to TRBD1. Germline V lookup: CDR1 LGHNA, CDR2 YSLEER. CDR3 length equals 15 residues. Losses at the gene ends were 1 base for V and 1 base for J; bases not matched to a gene: 4. CDR3 nucleotides: TGCGCCAGCAGCCAAGCTGAGGGGGCATCCTACGAGCAGTACTTC. Translating it yields CASSQAEGASYEQYF.

The chain joins TRBV6-6 to TRBJ2-7; D is undetermined. With 0 bases removed from V and 7 bases from J, the gap between germline ends came to 7 bases. Germline values: CDR1 MNHNY, CDR2 SVGAGI (reference sequence). CDR3 length: 12 residues. CDR3 bases: TGTGCCAGCAGTTACTCGGGTGGGGAGCAGTACGTC. Protein product: CASSYSGGEQYV.

The chain carries TRBV7-8 and TRBJ2-1; 10 nucleotides match TRBD2. Trimming took 2 bases from V and 6 from J; bases not matched to a gene: 7. Germline V gene lookup returns CDR1 SGHVS and CDR2 FQNEAQ. The CDR3 spans 16 residues. DNA for the CDR3: TGTGCCAGCAGCTTATCCTCGGGACTAGCGTCCAATGAGCAGTTCTTC. As protein: CASSLSSGLASNEQFF.